Sequencing of this TCR beta chain was carried out in a study of blood T cell repertoires in COVID-19. In the study overall: PBMCs, B-cell-depleted T cells, or T cells were the source of the cDNA or gDNA that made up the material.

Original analysis: Estimation of nucleated cell counts was performed using reference gene primer amplification. Sequencing used immunoSEQ multiplex PCR; TCRdb keeps in-frame clones, though not all of them. From that table come the V and J calls and clone size; the DNA was used to work out D and trimming. Among around 88,000 clones listed, roughly 80% were seen once. The origin of this receptor is a man aged 50-59 years who had recovered from COVID-19. The sample consisted of peripheral blood.

The CDR3 sequence: CASSDRTDSPLHF. The CDR3 DNA follows: TGCGCCAGCAGTGATAGGACAGATTCACCCCTCCACTTT. The rearrangement joins TRBV10-1 to TRBJ1-6; the D gene is possibly TRBD1 (6 bases). CDR1 is WNHNN and CDR2 is SYGVQD in the germline V gene (reference sequence). This CDR3 contains 13 residues. The V gene lost 3 bases and the J gene lost 8 bases, with 8 bases spanning the gap.